This T cell receptor (beta chain) was observed in a study of a mutant IDH1 vaccine in newly diagnosed glioma. The protocol was immunoSEQ multiplex PCR, while the TCRdb copy is restricted to in-frame clones and leaves out a portion. The sample holds about 30,000 clones, roughly 82% seen once. Stated time point: baseline, week 1 (first vaccination visit). The treatment is: pre-vaccination baseline after standard-of-care therapy. The astrocytomas were IDH1-mutant, ATRX-negative, and WHO grade 3 or 4. This CDR3 is 11 amino acids long. CDR1 MNHNS and CDR2 SASEGT come from the germline V gene. Trimming pared 7 bases from V and 6 bases from J, leaving 10 bases between.

The rearrangement links TRBV6-1 to TRBJ2-7; TRBD2 might be the D (5 bases). This clonotype was sampled from a man aged 25 to 40 with glioma. The sample was PBMCs, taken from a glioma patient treated with radiotherapy, temozolomide or both. Here the CDR3 reads CASMEAGEQYF. CDR3 nucleotide sequence: TGTGCCAGCATGGAGGCGGGCGAGCAGTACTTC.